This paragraph reports one T cell receptor (beta chain). Measured with immunoSEQ multiplex PCR; TCRdb has only the in-frame clones, and not every one. The sample includes more than 200,000 clones, less than 85% of them seen just once. The cohort comprised adults aged 18 to 89 years residing in about two dozen US areas. The data derive from a study of blood T cell repertoires in COVID-19. This CDR3 spans 14 amino acids. Germline loops: CDR1 MNHNY, CDR2 SVGAGI (reference sequence). J lost 3 bases, V lost 5 bases, and 2 bases had no gene match. The J gene is TRBJ2-3, the V gene TRBV6-6; 10 bases fit TRBD2. The clonotype comes from a man in his sixties who had recovered from COVID-19. Specimen: PBMCs or T cells enriched from blood (not recorded which). The CDR3 reads CASSNSGGTDTQYF. The CDR3 region has the DNA TGTGCCAGCAGTAATAGCGGGGGGACAGATACGCAGTATTTT.